This is a list of T cell receptor beta chains from one sample in a study of healthy donors' naive CD4 and CD8 T cells. TCRdb reprocessed the reads with MiXCR, giving one entry per CDR3 protein. The table shows approximately 180,000 distinct CDR3 sequences, with around three quarters occurring only once. The sample consisted of naive CD4+ and CD8+ T cells sorted from blood, pooled from several donors. The receptors were gathered from a pool of human donors in good health; the sample pools cells from several healthy donors. Both conserved end residues are part of each CDR3. The D gene is left open where the match is weak. A clone size is listed for some rows: how often the clone was seen (once, few, many), or a class if it is expanded.

v_gene,j_gene,abundance,d_gene,CDR3aa,CDR3nt
TRBV29-1,TRBJ2-3,.,TRBD2,CSVVETSGYSTDTQYF,TGCAGCGTTGTCGAGACTAGCGGTTATAGCACAGATACGCAGTATTTT
TRBV18,TRBJ2-1,once,.,CASSPTLKGSYNEQFF,TGTGCCAGCTCCCCGACTCTGAAAGGCTCCTACAATGAGCAGTTCTTC
TRBV19,TRBJ1-5,.,.,CASISEGPSNQPRHF,TGTGCCAGTATTTCGGAGGGCCCCTCCAATCAGCCCCGGCATTTT
TRBV20-1,TRBJ2-1,.,.,CSALLAASNEQFF,TGCAGTGCCCTGCTTGCAGCCTCCAATGAGCAGTTCTTC
TRBV11-2,TRBJ1-6,.,.,CASSLNSPLHF,TGTGCCAGCAGCTTAAATTCACCCCTCCACTTT
TRBV29-1,TRBJ2-5,.,.,CSVGLRVEETQYF,TGCAGCGTTGGACTCCGGGTGGAAGAGACCCAGTACTTC
TRBV12-3/TRBV12-4,TRBJ1-2,.,.,CASGADSSYGYTF,TGTGCTAGTGGGGCGGACAGTAGCTATGGCTACACCTTC
TRBV7-2,TRBJ1-1,.,TRBD1,CATGDRGVAEAFF,TGTGCCACTGGAGACAGGGGAGTAGCTGAAGCTTTCTTT
TRBV10-3,TRBJ2-3,once,TRBD2,CAINLAGDTDTQYF,TGTGCCATCAATCTAGCGGGGGACACAGATACGCAGTATTTT
TRBV19,TRBJ1-5,.,.,CASSTKGGPQPQHF,TGTGCCAGTAGTACCAAAGGCGGGCCCCAGCCCCAGCATTTT
TRBV6-6,TRBJ1-5,.,.,CASVQNYNQPQHF,TGTGCCAGCGTGCAGAATTACAATCAGCCCCAGCATTTT
TRBV30,TRBJ2-7,once,TRBD2,CAWGSGPEQYF,TGTGCCTGGGGTAGCGGGCCCGAGCAGTACTTC
TRBV13,TRBJ2-5,.,.,CASSLGEGYQETQYF,TGTGCCAGCAGCTTAGGAGAGGGGTACCAAGAGACCCAGTACTTC
TRBV27,TRBJ2-7,once,TRBD1,CASSLSGGLAYEQYF,TGTGCCAGCAGTTTATCAGGGGGCTTAGCTTACGAGCAGTACTTC
TRBV29-1,TRBJ1-2,.,TRBD1,CSITGDYGYTF,TGCAGCATCACAGGGGACTATGGCTACACCTTC
TRBV19,TRBJ2-3,few,.,CASSIVRDTHRTDTQYF,TGTGCCAGTAGTATCGTACGAGACACACACCGCACAGATACGCAGTATTTT
TRBV12-3/TRBV12-4,TRBJ1-1,.,TRBD1,CASSPRQGGLPEAFF,TGTGCCAGCAGTCCCCGACAGGGAGGTCTTCCTGAAGCTTTCTTT